This entry is about one T cell receptor beta chain. Germline values: CDR1 SQVTM, CDR2 ANQGSEA. V lost 6 bases, J lost 1 base, and 10 bases stayed unmatched. This CDR3 spans 16 amino acids. Original processing methods: Reference gene primer amplification gave estimated nucleated cell counts. Method: immunoSEQ multiplex PCR; TCRdb's copy keeps in-frame clones and lacks some. V, J and clone size are those of that table, while D and trimming were read from the DNA. This table holds more than 45,000 clones, about 90% found once. The sample belongs to a study of blood T cell repertoires in COVID-19. Study context: The origin of the acute and convalescent COVID-19 samples was the United States, Italy and Spain. Nucleic acid was either cDNA or gDNA, and it came from T cells, B-cell-depleted T cells, or PBMCs.

This chain links TRBV29-1 with TRBJ2-5, with 11 bases fitting TRBD1. The sample comprised peripheral blood. The clonotype comes from a man aged 60 to 75 with acute or convalescent COVID-19. The CDR3 reads CSVENPGQGVQETQYF. In nucleotides, the CDR3 is TGCAGCGTCGAGAACCCGGGACAGGGGGTCCAAGAGACCCAGTACTTC.